This TCR beta chain was obtained from a study of a mutant IDH1 vaccine in newly diagnosed glioma. At the level of the study: Treated individuals were roughly 62% male and approximately 40% female, averaging roughly 44 years of age. Patients' prior therapy spanned radiotherapy, temozolomide, or both; most underwent both.

J was trimmed by 7 bases and V by 1 base; bases with no gene match: 10. This CDR3 is 15 amino acids long. Germline V lookup: CDR1 LGHNA, CDR2 YNFKEQ. The time point denotes: week 35, safety follow-up. It was 300 ug of mutant IDH1 20-mer peptide that made up each vaccine dose, given with topical imiquimod. The patients were given eight vaccinations, one each in weeks 1, 3, 5, 7, 11, 15, 19 and 23. The donors' diagnosis was new WHO grade 3 or 4 astrocytoma that was IDH1-mutant and ATRX-lost. Clones were read by immunoSEQ multiplex PCR, and TCRdb kept only the in-frame ones, dropping some. The sample has around 57,000 clones; under 90% are singletons. Turning to this clone: The target antigen is unknown.

The rearrangement links TRBV4-2 to TRBJ2-7; 7 bases match TRBD2. This clonotype originated in a man aged 25 to 45 with glioma. The source material was PBMCs, sampled from a glioma patient whose treatment included an IDH1 peptide vaccine. The CDR3 reads CASSQGGGVYGEQYF. CDR3 DNA sequence: TGTGCCAGCAGCCAAGGCGGGGGAGTCTACGGGGAGCAGTACTTC.